Listed below are T cell receptor beta chains from one sample, sequenced in a study of siplizumab effects on memory and regulatory T cells. The table came from immunoSEQ multiplex PCR; TCRdb's copy has only in-frame clones and leaves some out. Of 100,000 or so clones in the sample, about 91% are singletons; the top ten hold 0.73%. The sample consisted of Tregs sorted from blood. The receptors shown here come from a human donor in good health. The CDR3 runs from the conserved cysteine through the conserved F or W. Fields, in order: clone size, V gene, D gene, J gene, CDR3 DNA, CDR3 protein. A D gene is named only where the DNA matches it firmly. Expanded clones get a size class; other rows say once, few or many, or leave the size out.

>-|TRBV7-8|TRBD2|TRBJ2-7
TGTGCCAGCAGCTTAAGGACTAGCGGTGACTACGAGCAGTACTTC
CASSLRTSGDYEQYF
>-|TRBV7-9|-|TRBJ2-2
TGTGCCAGCAGGCTGTCCGGGTCGGCGAACACCGGGGAGCTGTTTTTT
CASRLSGSANTGELFF
>-|TRBV6-1|-|TRBJ2-5
TGTGCCAGCAGTGGGCCCCGAGGGGCCCAGTACTTC
CASSGPRGAQYF
>-|TRBV5-5|-|TRBJ2-3
TGTGCCAGCAGCCACGAGATTGGGAATACATTAGGAGATACGCAGTATTTT
CASSHEIGNTLGDTQYF
>-|TRBV6-6|TRBD1|TRBJ1-2
TGTGCCAGCAGCGTGACAGGGGAGAATGGCTACACCTTC
CASSVTGENGYTF
>once|TRBV15|TRBD1|TRBJ1-3
TGTGCCACCAGCAGACACGACAGGGTCGCTGGAAACACCATATATTTT
CATSRHDRVAGNTIYF
>-|TRBV28|-|TRBJ1-2
TGTGCCAGCAGTTTAGGGCAGGGGTATGGCTACACCTTC
CASSLGQGYGYTF
>-|TRBV19|-|TRBJ1-4
TGTGCCAGTAGTATGCGGAGGGATAATGAAAAACTGTTTTTT
CASSMRRDNEKLFF
>-|TRBV28|TRBD2|TRBJ2-7
TGTGCCAGCAGTCCCCTATATCAGCGGGAGGGCGACGAGCAGTACTTC
CASSPLYQREGDEQYF
>-|TRBV19|TRBD1|TRBJ2-5
TGTGCCAGTAGTGGCAGACAGGGCGATCGGCAGACCCAGTACTTC
CASSGRQGDRQTQYF
>-|TRBV5-1|-|TRBJ1-1
TGCGCCAGCAGCGGCGGGTTCCCCCCGAACACTGAAGCTTTCTTT
CASSGGFPPNTEAFF
>-|TRBV5-1|TRBD1|TRBJ2-1
TGCGCCAGCAGGCCCCGGGACAGGGTGTCTCATGAGCAGTTCTTC
CASRPRDRVSHEQFF
>-|TRBV10-3|TRBD1|TRBJ2-3
TGTGCCATCAGGGGGACAGGCACAGATACGCAGTATTTT
CAIRGTGTDTQYF
>few|TRBV19|TRBD1|TRBJ2-7
TGTGCCAGCAAAGTCCGGGACAGGGGTTACGAGCAGTACTTC
CASKVRDRGYEQYF
>-|TRBV29-1|TRBD1|TRBJ2-4
TGCAGCGTTGTTCCAGGGGGTTACATTCAGTACTTC
CSVVPGGYIQYF
>-|TRBV5-6|-|TRBJ1-2
TGTGCCAGCAGCGATTTCCGACAGGTCACCTTC
CASSDFRQVTF
>-|TRBV29-1|TRBD1|TRBJ2-2
TGCAGCGTCCTCACCGCGACAGGGAAGGAATCCGGGGAGCTGTTTTTT
CSVLTATGKESGELFF
>-|TRBV7-9|TRBD1|TRBJ1-1
TGTGCCAGCAGCTTAGCTGGGACAGGGAGGTCTGAAGCTTTCTTT
CASSLAGTGRSEAFF
>once|TRBV14|TRBD1|TRBJ2-7
TGTGCCAGCAGCCAAGATGGGGGACAGGGAGACTACGAGCAGTACTTC
CASSQDGGQGDYEQYF
>-|TRBV27|TRBD2|TRBJ2-6
TGTGCCAGCAGTTCCATACCCCCTCAACTAGCGGGAGGTCTCTCTGGGGCCAACGTCCTGACTTTC
CASSSIPPQLAGGLSGANVLTF
>once|TRBV2|-|TRBJ2-2
TGTGCCAGCAGTGGACAGGCCAAGAACACCGGGGAGCTGTTTTTT
CASSGQAKNTGELFF
>-|TRBV5-1|-|TRBJ2-1
TGCGCCAGCAGCTTGGATCCGGGGGTAGGATACAATGAGCAGTTCTTC
CASSLDPGVGYNEQFF
>-|TRBV21-1|-|TRBJ2-6
TGTGCCAGCAGCAAGGAGTTAGACTCTGGGGCCAACGTCCTGACTTTC
CASSKELDSGANVLTF
>-|TRBV19|-|TRBJ2-5
TGTGCCAGTAGTATTGAATTGGTATCGGAGACCCAGTACTTC
CASSIELVSETQYF
>-|TRBV10-3|-|TRBJ2-1
TGTGCCATCAACGACAGGAGCTCCTACAATGAGCAGTTCTTC
CAINDRSSYNEQFF
>-|TRBV7-8|TRBD2|TRBJ2-5
TGTGCCAGCAGCTCCGGGACTAGCGGGCAGACCCAGTACTTC
CASSSGTSGQTQYF
>-|TRBV7-6|-|TRBJ1-1
TGTGCCAGCAGGTCCGGGAAGAGGGCTTTCTTT
CASRSGKRAFF
>-|TRBV21-1|-|TRBJ2-7
TGTGCCAGCAGCAAAGGGCAGGGCGAGCAGTACTTC
CASSKGQGEQYF
>-|TRBV5-5|-|TRBJ1-2
TGTGCCAGCGGCCCTTTGATCCCCTACTATGGCTACACCTTC
CASGPLIPYYGYTF
>-|TRBV5-5|TRBD1|TRBJ1-2
TGTGCCAGCAGCTGGGCCGGGACAGTCTATGGCTACACCTTC
CASSWAGTVYGYTF
>-|TRBV5-4|-|TRBJ1-4
TGTGCCAGCAGCTTGGGGGGCAATGGTGAAAAACTGTTTTTT
CASSLGGNGEKLFF
>-|TRBV2|TRBD2|TRBJ2-1
TGTGCCAGCAGTGCCCGGCGTGTAGCGGGAACCTACAATGAGCAGTTCTTC
CASSARRVAGTYNEQFF
>-|TRBV13|-|TRBJ2-7
TGTGCCAGCAGCTTAGCGGGCCCTTCCTACGAGCAGTACTTC
CASSLAGPSYEQYF
>-|TRBV7-6|-|TRBJ1-3
TGTGCCAGCAGCTTAGGCCCTCCGGCAGCCTCTGGAAACACCATATATTTT
CASSLGPPAASGNTIYF
>-|TRBV2|-|TRBJ2-3
TGTGCCAGCGAGTTCCGAACAGATACGCAGTATTTT
CASEFRTDTQYF
>-|TRBV11-2|TRBD2|TRBJ2-1
TGTGCCAGCAGCTCCCTTAGCGGGAGGGTGAATGAGCAGTTCTTC
CASSSLSGRVNEQFF
>-|TRBV9|TRBD1|TRBJ2-1
TGTGCCAGCAGCCCTAGACAGGGATTATACAATGAGCAGTTCTTC
CASSPRQGLYNEQFF
>-|TRBV10-3|-|TRBJ2-6
TGTGCCATCAGTGAGGCCTCTGGGGCCAACGTCCTGACTTTC
CAISEASGANVLTF
>once|TRBV7-9|-|TRBJ2-7
TGTGCTAGCAGCCTGGGGAGGCGGGGCCTCCTCTACGAGCAGTACTTC
CASSLGRRGLLYEQYF
>-|TRBV28|TRBD2|TRBJ2-7
TGTGCCAGCAGTTTGTTAGCGGGGGCTCGCGACGAGCAGTACTTC
CASSLLAGARDEQYF